The source of this TCR beta chain is a study of OX40 agonist ivuxolimab in advanced cancers. Measured with immunoSEQ multiplex PCR; TCRdb has only the in-frame clones, and not every one. The sample lists approximately 44,000 clones; under 90% were seen once. Blood draws occurred at baseline, cycle 4 day 1, and cycle 7 day 1. V was shortened by 3 bases and J by 6 bases, with 15 bases between the two germline ends. The CDR3 length is 14 residues. Germline V CDR1 and CDR2: MNHEY, SMNVEV (reference sequence). Sequenced here: CD4+ or CD8+ T cells sorted from blood, sampled in a trial of the OX40 agonist ivuxolimab. The origin of this receptor is an adult with an advanced solid tumor such as melanoma, head and neck, liver or kidney cancer. J is TRBJ2-7 and V is TRBV27; weak D call: TRBD2 (6 bases). DNA of the CDR3: TGTGCCAGCAGTTTTGAAGCAGGGAGGCCCGAGCAGTACTTC. It translates to CASSFEAGRPEQYF.